This T cell receptor (beta chain) was recorded in a study of blood T cells in healthy people across ages. Primers used in a second PCR of roughly 7 to 12 cycles were a sample-barcoded 5' primer and a J-beta primer mix. Every molecule of cDNA carried a tag from a template-switch adaptor with 12 random nucleotides. TCRdb processed the 5' RACE reads anew with MiXCR; each CDR3 protein has one entry. The table includes around 900,000 distinct CDR3 sequences, about 28% detected once. CDR3 length equals 14 residues. The germline gives CDR1 SGHTA, CDR2 FQGTGA. The individuals who served as donors were healthy Caucasians living in Russia, aged roughly 6 to 100.

This clonotype was sampled from a woman of 80 years or more in good health. The sequenced sample was blood. The gene calls are TRBV7-3 and TRBJ2-7; D possibly corresponds to TRBD2 (6 bases). The J call could be wrong; TRBJ2-5 is a better fit for the DNA end. CDR3 in DNA: TGTGCCAGCAGCCCTGGGGGGTGGGAAGAGACCCAGTACTTC. Residues: CASSPGGWEETQYF.